Reported below is one TCR beta chain. Its antigen is not known. The template, around 520 ng total RNA, yielded TCR beta cDNA made with a constant-region primer. Employing slightly modified ARM-PCR, three nested multiplex PCR rounds were run, and these gave rise to the TCR beta libraries. TRBV1-TRBV30 forward primers paired with a C-beta reverse primer were used in the first two PCR rounds, which ran roughly 9 cycles each. Each CDR3 protein is one row after TCRdb ran MiXCR on the multiplex PCR reads. This sample has tens of thousands of distinct CDR3 sequences, with around 77% found just once. This record comes from a study of tumor-infiltrating lymphocytes in primary liver carcinoma. Study-wide points: Top-250-clone fractions were significantly higher in tumors than in blood (p = 0.039). About 7-25% of top clones, no more, were shared by all five regions.

CDR3 size: 16 residues. Germline values: CDR1 SGHAT, CDR2 FQNNGV. Trimming shortened V by 4 bases and J by 9 bases, and 22 bases separated the two germline ends. It was from 20-30 mg of unsorted bulk tissue that RNA and DNA were co-extracted. Surgical resection was the treatment these patients received for primary liver carcinoma. The proportion of viable tumor cells exceeded 85% in every tumor sample. V is TRBV11-2 and J is TRBJ2-1, with TRBD2 as a possible D gene (6 bases). The sequence came from a man between 35 and 55 years old with primary liver carcinoma and hepatitis B virus infection. Sequencing input: liver tumor tissue from sampling region 5. Subset denoted: tumor region T5, tumor centre. CDR3 sequence: CASSYPGTGGNSEQFF. CDR3 bases: TGTGCCAGCAGCTACCCCGGGACTGGCGGTAACAGTGAGCAGTTCTTC.